Presented here are 31 T cell receptor beta chains from one specimen sequenced in a study of T-cell reconstitution after alpha-beta-depleted transplantation in children. The TCRbeta library incorporated unique molecular identifiers. Each CDR3 protein is one row after TCRdb ran MiXCR on the PCR reads. The sample contains about 400,000 distinct CDR3 sequences, less than 15% of which appear only once. The input for sequencing was PBMCs, taken from the stem cell graft. The receptors were sampled from a human donor who donated a stem cell graft to a child with Fanconi anemia.

The chain is built from TRBV5-1 and TRBJ1-1; maybe TRBD1 (6 bases). CDR3 length: 15 amino acids. Germline V gene lookup returns CDR1 SGHRS and CDR2 YFSETQ. The V end lost 0 bases, the J end lost 2 bases, and 11 bases lay between the germline ends. CDR3 sequence reads: CASSLVLGANTEAFF. Here the CDR3 DNA reads TGCGCCAGCAGCTTGGTTCTGGGGGCAAACACTGAAGCTTTCTTT.

This clonotype was seen a handful of times. The V gene is TRBV20-1, the J gene TRBJ1-5, with D possibly TRBD1 on 5 matching bases. The CDR3 runs 19 residues. Per germline, CDR1 DFQATT and CDR2 SNEGSKA (reference sequence). V dropped 1 base and J dropped 0 bases, with 22 bases sitting between them. CDR3 sequence: CSARGIGATLEISNQPQHF. Here the CDR3 DNA reads TGCAGTGCTAGAGGGATCGGGGCGACCTTAGAGATTAGCAATCAGCCCCAGCATTTT.

The chain has TRBV25-1 and TRBJ1-1; D call uncertain. Deletions cut 7 bases from V and 0 bases from J, with 12 bases between. The CDR3 runs 14 residues. The germline CDR1 and CDR2 sequences are MGHDK and SYGVNS. The CDR3: CASTSDTMNTEAFF. CDR3 coding DNA: TGTGCCAGCACCTCTGACACCATGAACACTGAAGCTTTCTTT.

This clonotype was seen many times. This chain uses TRBV6-5 with TRBJ2-5, with D perhaps TRBD2 (5 bases). In germline, CDR1 is MNHEY, CDR2 SVGAGI. Deletions cut 4 bases from V and 4 bases from J, with 16 bases between. The CDR3 loop spans 15 amino acids. The CDR3 nucleotides read TGTGCCAGCAGTTCCGCGGACCCGGGGAGAGAGACCCAGTACTTC. Translated, it gives CASSSADPGRETQYF.

The table lists this clonotype with many counts. The gene calls are TRBV28 and TRBJ2-1; no reliable D call. CDR1 and CDR2 (germline): MDHEN, SYDVKM. Trimming took 3 bases from V and 8 from J, leaving 14 bases between them. The CDR3 totals 14 residues. CDR3 protein: CASSFRVTSDEQFF. Here the CDR3 DNA reads TGTGCCAGCAGTTTTCGGGTGACGAGCGATGAGCAGTTCTTC.

Ten or more counts support this clonotype. J is TRBJ2-3 and V is TRBV15; 7 bases fit TRBD1. The V gene's germline CDR1 is LNHNV and CDR2 YYDKDF (reference sequence). CDR3 length: 16 amino acids. V dropped 0 bases and J dropped 2; count of bases not matched to a gene: 5. The CDR3 DNA reads TGTGCCACCAGCAGAGAGTTAGGGACAGTCACAGATACGCAGTATTTT. This encodes CATSRELGTVTDTQYF.

This clonotype appeared a few times. The chain recombines TRBV20-1 with TRBJ1-2; the D gene is possibly TRBD1 (5 bases). Looked up from germline, CDR1 is DFQATT and CDR2 is SNEGSKA (reference sequence). This CDR3 is 12 amino acids long. V was clipped by 6 bases and J by 0 bases, with 8 bases between them. The CDR3 is CSARQSNYGYTF. In DNA form, the CDR3 reads TGCAGTGCCAGACAGTCTAACTATGGCTACACCTTC.

This clonotype has only a few counts. The chain employs TRBV11-2 and TRBJ1-2; 7 bases line up with TRBD1. J gave up 3 bases and V 7 bases, and 8 bases lay outside the gene matches. The CDR3 runs to 14 residues. Germline CDR1 is SGHAT and CDR2 is FQNNGV. The CDR3 loop is CASIGGGSHYGYTF. The CDR3, as DNA: TGTGCCAGCATAGGAGGGGGCAGCCACTATGGCTACACCTTC.

The J gene is TRBJ1-6, the V gene TRBV7-6; the D is unclear. Per the germline V gene, CDR1 is SGHVS and CDR2 is FNYEAQ. The CDR3 sequence is 14 residues long. V lost 1 base, J lost 5 bases, and 6 bases lay in between. CDR3 residues: CASSLDDDNSPLHF. In DNA, the CDR3 is TGTGCCAGCAGCTTAGACGACGATAATTCACCCCTCCACTTT.

Concerning this clonotype itself: Given a much more abundant clone one base away, this may be a read error. This chain uses TRBV9 with TRBJ2-3; the match to TRBD2 covers 7 bases. V trimming: 8 bases; J trimming: 4 bases; junction bases outside the gene matches: 7. The CDR3 has 13 residues. Germline CDR1 is SGDLS and CDR2 is YYNGEE. The CDR3 DNA reads as TGTGCCAGGAGCCGGACTAGTGCAGATACGCAGTATTTT. It yields the protein CARSRTSADTQYF.

The chain employs TRBV12-3 or TRBV12-4 and TRBJ2-7; no clear D. The V end was cut by 0 bases, the J end by 4 bases, with 7 bases between. The CDR3 runs 13 residues. Written as DNA, the CDR3 is TGTGCCAGCAGTTTAGCAGCCACATACGAGCAGTACTTC. Translation gives CASSLAATYEQYF.

The chain joins TRBV7-8 to TRBJ2-5, with D perhaps assigned TRBD1 or TRBD2 (5 bases each). Germline V lookup: CDR1 SGHVS, CDR2 FQNEAQ. The CDR3 length is 15 residues. Deletions cut 5 bases from V and 5 bases from J, with 18 bases between. Written as DNA, the CDR3 is TGTGCCAGCAGCCCCGGGACCCCCCCGGGGGAGACCCAGTACTTC. It codes for CASSPGTPPGETQYF.

In its sample, this clonotype was seen a few times. The chain uses TRBV11-2 and TRBJ2-6; 7 nucleotides align to TRBD1. This CDR3 comprises 18 residues. Germline CDR1 and CDR2: SGHAT and FQNNGV. Trimming took 3 bases from V and 1 from J; bases not matched to a gene: 9. CDR3 in amino acids: CASSFDRVGISGANVLTF. CDR3 sequence (DNA): TGTGCCAGCAGCTTTGACAGGGTCGGGATATCTGGGGCCAACGTCCTGACTTTC.

The chain has TRBV19 and TRBJ1-3, with TRBD1 as a possible D gene (6 bases). Germline V CDR1 and CDR2: LNHDA, SQIVND (reference sequence). V lost 9 bases and J 6 bases, leaving 18 bases between the germline ends. The CDR3 has 14 amino acids. DNA for the CDR3: TGTGCCAGCAAAAGCGCAGGGGATACAAACACCATATATTTT. Translating it yields CASKSAGDTNTIYF.

The DNA of the CDR3 is TGTGCCAGCAGCGAGGGACCCAAAAACATTCAGTACTTC. This sequence encodes CASSEGPKNIQYF. V and J are TRBV3-1 and TRBJ2-4; D is perhaps TRBD1 or TRBD2 (5 bases each). Per germline, CDR1 LGHDT and CDR2 YNNKEL (reference sequence). The V end lost 5 bases, the J end lost 2 bases, and 7 bases lay between the germline ends. The CDR3 contains 13 residues.

This clonotype was found a few times. Being one base from a much bigger clone, this may be a read error. The genes are TRBV2 and TRBJ1-3; D gene unclear. Trimming stripped 5 bases from V and 5 bases from J, with 7 bases between. Germline V gives CDR1 SNHLY, CDR2 FYNNEI. This CDR3 region has 12 residues. The CDR3 coding sequence is TGTGCCAGCAGTTTCCCCCGAAACACCATATATTTT. This encodes CASSFPRNTIYF.

V is TRBV15 and J is TRBJ2-1, with D possibly matching TRBD2 (5 bases). The CDR3 contains 16 residues. V shed 4 bases and J shed 1 base, with 14 bases lying between them. Per germline, CDR1 LNHNV and CDR2 YYDKDF (reference sequence). The DNA of the CDR3 is TGTGCCACCAGCAAAGGACCGGGATTGTCCTACAATGAGCAGTTCTTC. Residues: CATSKGPGLSYNEQFF. Supplemented by reference TRBV15 and TRBJ2-1, the full variable domain reads DAMVIQNPRYQVTQFGKPVTLSCSQTLNHNVMYWYQQKSSQAPKLLFHYYDKDFNNEADTPDNFQSRRPNTSFCFLDIRSPGLGDTAMYLCATSKGPGLSYNEQFFGPGTRLTVL.

This clonotype has a count of ten or more. The chain employs TRBV4-3 and TRBJ2-2; 8 bases match TRBD2. V lost 0 bases to trimming and J lost 4 bases; unmatched junction nucleotides: 4. Germline V gene data show CDR1 as LGHNA and CDR2 as YSLEER. The CDR3 has 16 residues. CDR3 amino acids: CASSQDVAGFTGELFF. CDR3 in DNA: TGCGCCAGCAGCCAAGATGTAGCGGGGTTCACCGGGGAGCTGTTTTTT.

At least ten counts were recorded for this clonotype. This chain links TRBV5-1 with TRBJ1-1, with no clear D. CDR1 is SGHRS, CDR2 YFSETQ, per germline. The CDR3 consists of 14 residues. V was shortened by 4 bases and J by 7 bases, with 17 bases between the two germline ends. DNA for the CDR3: TGCGCCAGCAGCCCCGGGCTACCTTCTCATGAAGCTTTCTTT. Translated, it gives CASSPGLPSHEAFF.

In its sample, this clonotype was seen many times. The gene calls are TRBV10-3 and TRBJ2-7, with unresolved D. The CDR3 length is 14 residues. The germline V gene encodes CDR1 ENHRY and CDR2 SYGVKD. The V end lost 2 bases, the J end lost 4 bases, and 12 bases lay between the germline ends. The CDR3: CAISEAPEAYEQYF. The CDR3 DNA sequence: TGTGCCATCAGTGAGGCCCCCGAAGCGTACGAGCAGTACTTC.

In its sample, this clonotype was seen many times. Here the CDR3 reads CASSLPPRADTQYF. CDR3 bases: TGTGCCAGCAGTTTACCCCCCAGGGCAGATACGCAGTATTTT. V is TRBV28 and J is TRBJ2-3; a possible D gene is TRBD1 (5 bases). In germline, CDR1 is MDHEN, CDR2 SYDVKM. Trimming cost V 2 bases and J 4 bases, with 10 bases left between them. The CDR3 length is 14 residues. The full variable domain, completed using reference TRBV28 and TRBJ2-3, is DVKVTQSSRYLVKRTGEKVFLECVQDMDHENMFWYRQDPGLGLRLIYFSYDVKMKEKGDIPEGYSVSREKKERFSLILESASTNQTSMYLCASSLPPRADTQYFGPGTRLTVL.

This clonotype was seen many times. The chain is built from TRBV6-5 and TRBJ1-5; D is perhaps TRBD1 (6 bases). V lost 6 bases and J 8 bases, leaving 11 bases between the germline ends. Germline-derived CDR1 and CDR2 are MNHEY and SVGAGI. The CDR3 extends over 12 amino acids. CDR3 bases: TGTGCCAGCAGACGGGACATGGAGCCCCAGCATTTT. Translated, it gives CASRRDMEPQHF.

At least ten counts were recorded for this clonotype. The CDR3 protein is CASSQEGTPQETQYF. The CDR3 coding sequence is TGTGCCAGCAGCCAGGAAGGGACTCCACAAGAGACCCAGTACTTC. The chain is built from TRBV4-2 and TRBJ2-5; D perhaps matches TRBD2 (6 bases). Germline-derived CDR1 and CDR2 are LGHNA and YNFKEQ. This CDR3 contains 15 residues. The V gene lost 3 bases and the J gene lost 2 bases, with 13 bases spanning the gap.

J is TRBJ1-2 and V is TRBV7-9; 7 bases map to TRBD1. V dropped 4 bases and J dropped 8; count of bases not matched to a gene: 10. This CDR3 has 14 amino acids. Germline-derived CDR1 and CDR2 are SEHNR and FQNEAQ (reference sequence). The CDR3 loop reads CASSSANRGRGYTF. The CDR3 bases are TGTGCCAGCAGCTCAGCCAACAGGGGACGCGGCTACACCTTC. Looking up the rest from reference TRBV7-9 and TRBJ1-2 gives the full variable domain: DTGVSQNPRHKITKRGQNVTFRCDPISEHNRLYWYRQTLGQGPEFLTYFQNEAQLEKSRLLSDRFSAERPKGSFSTLEIQRTEQGDSAMYLCASSSANRGRGYTFGSGTRLTVV.

The chain links TRBV9 to TRBJ2-1, with 8 nucleotides matching TRBD1. Germline CDR1 is SGDLS and CDR2 is YYNGEE. The trim removed 3 bases at V and 8 bases at J, leaving 10 bases unmatched. This CDR3 spans 15 amino acids. The CDR3 region is CASSDRTGSAYEQFF. The CDR3 DNA follows: TGTGCCAGCAGCGACCGGACAGGGAGTGCGTATGAGCAGTTCTTC.

This clonotype was detected many times. The CDR3 protein is CASSHKGAGGTDTQYF. CDR3 in DNA: TGTGCCAGCAGCCATAAGGGCGCGGGGGGCACAGATACGCAGTATTTT. V is TRBV11-2 and J is TRBJ2-3, with 7 bases that match TRBD2. The CDR3 loop spans 16 amino acids. Germline assignment: CDR1 SGHAT and CDR2 FQNNGV. V trimming: 5 bases; J trimming: 1 base; junction bases outside the gene matches: 9.

The genes are TRBV6-5 and TRBJ1-5; TRBD1 aligns across 8 bases. V dropped 4 bases and J dropped 0; count of bases not matched to a gene: 5. The CDR3 loop spans 16 amino acids. Per the germline V gene, CDR1 is MNHEY and CDR2 is SVGAGI. The CDR3 DNA reads TGTGCCAGCAGTTTCCCGACAGGGGATAGCAATCAGCCCCAGCATTTT. Amino acids: CASSFPTGDSNQPQHF.

This clonotype was found a few times. CDR3 bases: TGTGCCAGCAGCTCGCCACGAGTATGGGGGGTCCATGGCTACACCTTC. Translating it yields CASSSPRVWGVHGYTF. The chain employs TRBV5-6 and TRBJ1-2; D is perhaps TRBD1 (5 bases). Germline V gene sequence: CDR1 SGHDT, CDR2 YYEEEE. Trimming left V 3 bases short and J 6 bases short, with 21 bases between. CDR3 length: 16 amino acids.

This clonotype was observed at least ten times. V and J are TRBV3-1 and TRBJ1-6, with a possible D match to TRBD1 (5 bases). V lost 2 bases to trimming and J lost 0 bases, with 8 bases between them. Germline values: CDR1 LGHDT, CDR2 YNNKEL (reference sequence). The CDR3 runs to 16 residues. CDR3 nucleotides: TGTGCCAGCAGCCAAACCCAGGGCTCCTATAATTCACCCCTCCACTTT. Encoded protein: CASSQTQGSYNSPLHF.

This chain uses TRBV29-1 with TRBJ2-6; 7 bases line up with TRBD1. The V and J ends lost 5 bases and 2 bases, in that order; junction bases with no gene match: 0. The CDR3 consists of 13 residues. Looked up from germline, CDR1 is SQVTM and CDR2 is ANQGSEA. DNA for the CDR3: TGCAGCGTTACAGGGGCTGGGGCCAACGTCCTGACTTTC. Its translation: CSVTGAGANVLTF.

This clonotype was seen a handful of times. The rearrangement uses TRBV5-1 and TRBJ2-3; TRBD1 matches at 7 bases. CDR3 size: 17 residues. The V and J ends lost 4 bases and 3 bases, in that order; junction bases with no gene match: 14. Germline loops: CDR1 SGHRS, CDR2 YFSETQ. The CDR3 here is CASSTLGGQLGTDTQYF. Here the CDR3 DNA reads TGCGCCAGCAGCACCTTAGGGGGACAGTTAGGGACAGATACGCAGTATTTT. The full variable domain, with the rest looked up from reference TRBV5-1 and TRBJ2-3, is KAGVTQTPRYLIKTRGQQVTLSCSPISGHRSVSWYQQTPGQGLQFLFEYFSETQRNKGNFPGRFSGRQFSNSRSEMNVSTLELGDSALYLCASSTLGGQLGTDTQYFGPGTRLTVL.